What follows are 26 T cell receptor beta chains derived from one specimen sequenced in a study of regulatory dendritic cells for organ transplantation. The repertoire was sequenced with immunoSEQ multiplex PCR; TCRdb's copy has only in-frame clones and lacks some. The repertoire holds some 18,000 clones, with roughly 80% as singletons. Sorted subsets were CFSE-labeled and cultured approximately 5 days with allogeneic dendritic cells. These receptors have no identified antigens. The sample consisted of memory CD4+ T cells from blood cultured with regulatory dendritic cells. Sample subset: CD45RO+ memory T cells. These receptors all come from a human donor in good health.

The chain combines TRBV9 with TRBJ2-1, with 10 bases identical to TRBD2. With 4 bases clipped from V and 12 bases from J, the junction kept 10 bases outside the gene matches. Germline-derived CDR1 and CDR2 are SGDLS and YYNGEE. The CDR3 is 14 residues long. The CDR3 here is CASSPLLRTSGQFF. CDR3 nucleotides: TGTGCCAGCAGCCCCTTACTCCGGACTAGCGGGCAGTTCTTC.

The chain is built from TRBV5-5 and TRBJ2-6; D gene ambiguous. The V and J ends lost 0 bases and 2 bases respectively, with 6 bases between them. Germline V gene lookup returns CDR1 SGHKS and CDR2 YYEKEE (reference sequence). This CDR3 comprises 15 residues. CDR3 sequence reads: CASSLADAGANVLTF. The CDR3, as DNA: TGTGCCAGCAGCTTGGCGGACGCTGGGGCCAACGTCCTGACTTTC.

The V call is TRBV7-9, the J call TRBJ1-6; D might be TRBD1 (6 bases). The germline CDR1 and CDR2 sequences are SEHNR and FQNEAQ (reference sequence). Trimming shortened V by 5 bases and J by 9 bases, and 20 bases separated the two germline ends. The CDR3 totals 16 residues. The CDR3 is CASSTWGGQTASPLHF. CDR3 in DNA: TGTGCCAGCAGCACCTGGGGGGGGCAGACGGCTTCACCCCTCCACTTT.

The rearrangement links TRBV6-5 to TRBJ1-2; D may be TRBD1 (6 bases). Germline V gene lookup returns CDR1 MNHEY and CDR2 SVGAGI. The V and J ends lost 2 bases and 4 bases respectively, with 14 bases between them. The CDR3 runs to 15 residues. Here the CDR3 reads CASSYDRRYGYGYTF. CDR3 DNA: TGTGCCAGCAGTTACGACAGGAGGTATGGCTATGGCTACACCTTC.

This clone was seen only a few times. This rearrangement joins TRBV19 to TRBJ1-4; 9 nucleotides match TRBD1. The CDR3 runs to 16 residues. Trimming cost V 3 bases and J 1 base; bases outside gene matches: 3. Per the germline V gene, CDR1 is LNHDA and CDR2 is SQIVND (reference sequence). The CDR3: CASSIGQGLTNEKLFF. Here the CDR3 DNA reads TGTGCCAGTAGTATTGGACAGGGGTTAACTAATGAAAAACTGTTTTTT.

V gene TRBV7-2 combines with J gene TRBJ2-1; 8 nucleotides align to TRBD2. Germline V gene sequence: CDR1 SGHTA, CDR2 FQGNSA. Trimming cost V 2 bases and J 0 bases; bases outside gene matches: 6. The CDR3 runs to 17 residues. The CDR3 DNA reads as TGTGCCAGCAGCTTACCAACTAGCGGAGCCTCCTACAATGAGCAGTTCTTC. Protein product: CASSLPTSGASYNEQFF.

The J gene is TRBJ2-3, the V gene TRBV7-2; D may be TRBD2 (5 bases). The CDR3 covers 15 residues. V shed 0 bases and J shed 6 bases, with 13 bases lying between them. The V gene's germline CDR1 is SGHTA and CDR2 FQGNSA. CDR3 nucleotide sequence: TGTGCCAGCAGCTTAGCGGGAGAGAGAGTGGATACGCAGTATTTT. It specifies CASSLAGERVDTQYF.

V gene TRBV7-3 combines with J gene TRBJ2-1; 12 nucleotides align to TRBD2. Germline V gives CDR1 SGHTA, CDR2 FQGTGA. The CDR3 runs 17 residues. The ends lost 1 base at V and 8 bases at J; junction bases unmatched: 9. DNA for the CDR3: TGTGCCAGCAGCTTAATCGGGTCAGGACTAGCGGGATATGAGCAGTTCTTC. Translation gives CASSLIGSGLAGYEQFF.

V is TRBV27 and J is TRBJ2-7; no reliable D call. This CDR3 has 13 amino acids. Germline V gene lookup returns CDR1 MNHEY and CDR2 SMNVEV (reference sequence). V was trimmed by 10 bases and J by 6 bases, leaving 19 bases between them. The DNA of the CDR3 is TGTGCCACCAGCAGCTTCGTGGACGGCGAGCAGTACTTC. Its protein product is CATSSFVDGEQYF.

The chain uses TRBV18 and TRBJ1-1; D is possibly TRBD1 (6 bases). The CDR3 length is 14 residues. CDR1 is KGHSH, CDR2 LQKENI, per germline. V was pared by 0 bases and J by 6 bases, with 11 bases between. The CDR3 nucleotides read TGTGCCAGCTCACCACCCCCAGGGGACGCTGAAGCTTTCTTT. Translating it yields CASSPPPGDAEAFF.

The rearrangement links TRBV29-1 to TRBJ2-1; D gene uncertain. V was clipped by 2 bases and J by 9 bases, with 11 bases between them. CDR3 size: 12 residues. CDR1 SQVTM and CDR2 ANQGSEA come from the germline V gene. The CDR3 bases are TGCAGCGTTGAATCGTACGGGTCTGAGCAGTTCTTC. Encoded protein: CSVESYGSEQFF.

V and J are TRBV7-9 and TRBJ2-1; tentatively, D is TRBD2 (6 bases). The CDR3 has 15 amino acids. Looked up from germline, CDR1 is SEHNR and CDR2 is FQNEAQ (reference sequence). Trimming left V 3 bases short and J 0 bases short, with 9 bases between. CDR3 sequence (DNA): TGTGCCAGCAGCTTCTCCGGGGGCTCCTACAATGAGCAGTTCTTC. This gives the protein CASSFSGGSYNEQFF. The full variable domain, completed using reference TRBV7-9 and TRBJ2-1, is DTGVSQNPRHKITKRGQNVTFRCDPISEHNRLYWYRQTLGQGPEFLTYFQNEAQLEKSRLLSDRFSAERPKGSFSTLEIQRTEQGDSAMYLCASSFSGGSYNEQFFGPGTRLTVL.

The chain couples TRBV27 to TRBJ2-5; 8 positions match TRBD2. Germline CDR1 reads MNHEY; CDR2 reads SMNVEV (reference sequence). J was trimmed by 5 bases and V by 2 bases; bases with no gene match: 7. The CDR3 totals 15 residues. CDR3 sequence reads: CASSLARRGGETQYF. The CDR3 DNA reads TGTGCCAGCAGTTTAGCTCGACGGGGGGGCGAGACCCAGTACTTC.

This clone was recorded a few times. V gene TRBV23-1 combines with J gene TRBJ1-2; D not resolved. TRBV23-1 is sorted into the ORF group, with uncertain function. Between the trimmed V and J ends, which lost 7 bases and 2 bases, there was a span of 14 bases. There are 14 residues in the CDR3. The CDR3: CASIPRLKNYGYTF. In DNA, the CDR3 is TGCGCCAGCATTCCTCGGCTCAAAAACTATGGCTACACCTTC.

By share, this clone ranks as medium-sized. The rearrangement uses TRBV7-2 and TRBJ1-2, with a tentative D call TRBD1 (5 bases). Germline CDR1 is SGHTA and CDR2 is FQGNSA. The CDR3 consists of 14 residues. Trimming stripped 11 bases from V and 0 bases from J, with 16 bases between. CDR3 sequence reads: CASNPGPANYGYTF. In nucleotides, the CDR3 is TGTGCCTCGAATCCGGGACCTGCTAACTATGGCTACACCTTC. Complete variable domain (other parts from reference TRBV7-2 and TRBJ1-2): GAGVSQSPSNKVTEKGKDVELRCDPISGHTALYWYRQSLGQGLEFLIYFQGNSAPDKSGLPSDRFSAERTGGSVSTLTIQRTQQEDSAVYLCASNPGPANYGYTFGSGTRLTVV.

The chain carries TRBV2 and TRBJ2-2; D may be TRBD2 (6 bases). The germline V and J ends were trimmed by 4 bases and 7 bases, with 13 bases remaining between them. The germline V gene has CDR1 SNHLY and CDR2 FYNNEI. CDR3 length equals 14 residues. The chain's CDR3 is CASSGRGRDGELFF. In nucleotides, the CDR3 is TGTGCCAGCAGTGGGCGGGGTCGGGACGGGGAGCTGTTTTTT.

This clone appeared a few times. The CDR3 sequence is CASSLQRGPGANVLTF. CDR3 in DNA: TGTGCCAGCAGCCTCCAAAGGGGGCCCGGGGCCAACGTCCTGACTTTC. The chain recombines TRBV14 with TRBJ2-6; 7 bases map to TRBD1. Germline V gene lookup returns CDR1 SGHDN and CDR2 FVKESK. The CDR3 runs 16 residues. Losses at the gene ends were 4 bases for V and 4 bases for J; bases not matched to a gene: 7.

The CDR3 coding sequence is TGCGCCAGCCAGGGTGGCGGGAGTAACGAGCAGTACTTC. It encodes CASQGGGSNEQYF. The rearrangement links TRBV10-1 to TRBJ2-7, with TRBD2 identical over 7 bases. The V gene end was trimmed by 8 bases and the J gene end by 5 bases; junction bases not matched to a gene: 9. CDR1 is WNHNN, CDR2 SYGVQD, per germline (reference sequence). The CDR3 runs to 13 residues.

The chain employs TRBV7-2 and TRBJ2-7, with 7 bases that match TRBD1. The CDR3 extends over 15 amino acids. Germline loops: CDR1 SGHTA, CDR2 FQGNSA. J was trimmed by 2 bases and V by 5 bases; bases with no gene match: 9. CDR3 amino acids: CASSTTTGTAYEQYF. The CDR3 DNA sequence: TGTGCCAGCAGCACCACGACCGGGACAGCCTACGAGCAGTACTTC.

This chain uses TRBV4-1 with TRBJ2-3, with 10 bases lining up with TRBD2. Germline-derived CDR1 and CDR2 are MGHRA and YSYEKL. Losses at the gene ends were 1 base for V and 4 bases for J; bases not matched to a gene: 14. The length of the CDR3 is 19 residues. The CDR3 sequence: CASSQAVLAGALGADTQYF. CDR3 sequence (DNA): TGCGCCAGCAGCCAAGCTGTGCTAGCGGGGGCCCTCGGGGCAGATACGCAGTATTTT.

This chain joins TRBV4-3 and TRBJ2-1, with D tentatively TRBD2 (6 bases). V was cut by 4 bases and J by 0 bases, with 19 bases left in between. This CDR3 contains 18 residues. Germline CDR1 LGHNA, CDR2 YSLEER. Written as DNA, the CDR3 is TGCGCCAGCAGCCGCACTCCGGGACTCGGAAGCTCCTACAATGAGCAGTTCTTC. It translates to CASSRTPGLGSSYNEQFF.

CDR3 sequence reads: CASSLRQGTHEQYF. The CDR3 DNA is TGTGCCAGCAGCTTGCGTCAGGGTACCCACGAGCAGTACTTC. The chain recombines TRBV5-4 with TRBJ2-7; tentatively, D is TRBD1 (5 bases). The CDR3 runs 14 residues. CDR1 and CDR2 (germline): SGHNT, YYREEE (reference sequence). Trimming cost V 1 base and J 5 bases, with 13 bases left between them.

V gene TRBV7-2 combines with J gene TRBJ2-2; the D is unclear. In germline, CDR1 is SGHTA, CDR2 FQGNSA. The CDR3 is made up of 13 amino acids. Trimming left V 0 bases short and J 4 bases short, with 3 bases between. DNA for the CDR3: TGTGCCAGCAGCTTAGCCCTCACCGGGGAGCTGTTTTTT. This codes for CASSLALTGELFF.

The chain recombines TRBV5-1 with TRBJ2-7, with D possibly being TRBD1 (5 bases). The CDR3 is 12 residues long. Trimming removed 2 bases at V and 3 bases at J, with 6 bases between. Germline V gene lookup returns CDR1 SGHRS and CDR2 YFSETQ. The chain's CDR3 is CASSFDSYEQYF. CDR3 nucleotides: TGCGCCAGCAGCTTCGACAGCTACGAGCAGTACTTC. The whole variable domain, filled in from reference TRBV5-1 and TRBJ2-7, reads KAGVTQTPRYLIKTRGQQVTLSCSPISGHRSVSWYQQTPGQGLQFLFEYFSETQRNKGNFPGRFSGRQFSNSRSEMNVSTLELGDSALYLCASSFDSYEQYFGPGTRLTVT.

This chain connects TRBV7-2 to TRBJ2-2; D remains unclear. The CDR3 runs to 14 residues. Trimming removed 1 base at V and 6 bases at J, with 9 bases between. Germline assignment: CDR1 SGHTA and CDR2 FQGNSA. The CDR3 bases are TGTGCCAGCAGCTTAGAGGGTTTTTCCGGGGAGCTGTTTTTT. This translates into CASSLEGFSGELFF.

The chain couples TRBV10-3 to TRBJ1-6, with TRBD1 as a possible D gene (5 bases). Germline assignment: CDR1 ENHRY and CDR2 SYGVKD. The V end was cut by 3 bases, the J end by 4 bases, with 7 bases between. The CDR3 is 14 residues long. The CDR3 is CAISEGQYNSPLHF. The CDR3 nucleotides are TGTGCCATCAGTGAAGGACAATATAATTCACCCCTCCACTTT.